One and the same sample provided the 21 T cell receptor beta chains below, sequenced in a study of blood T cell repertoires in COVID-19 (dated by TCRdb to the early 2020s). The library was obtained by the immunoSEQ multiplex PCR assay. TCRdb's version of the immuneACCESS table is confined to in-frame rearrangements and falls short of the full clone set. An unresolved V gene accounts for under half of the shortfall where checked; the remainder is of unknown origin. Recorded for this sample are tens of thousands of clones; 90% of them occurred a single time. Around 0.52% of the sample belongs to the ten largest clones. The sample comprised peripheral blood. Every receptor here comes from a man aged 50 to 59 with COVID-19, enrolled during active disease.

This chain uses TRBV7-9 with TRBJ2-7; 9 bases fit TRBD2. The CDR3 is made up of 16 amino acids. Germline V CDR1 and CDR2: SEHNR, FQNEAQ (reference sequence). The junction had 3 bases not matched to a gene; V was cut back by 0 bases and J by 0 bases. This CDR3 is CASSLAREGTSYEQYF. CDR3 nucleotides: TGTGCCAGCAGCTTAGCGCGGGAGGGGACCTCCTACGAGCAGTACTTC. Drawing the rest from reference TRBV7-9 and TRBJ2-7, the complete variable domain is DTGVSQNPRHKITKRGQNVTFRCDPISEHNRLYWYRQTLGQGPEFLTYFQNEAQLEKSRLLSDRFSAERPKGSFSTLEIQRTEQGDSAMYLCASSLAREGTSYEQYFGPGTRLTVT.

The V and J genes are TRBV21-1 and TRBJ1-5. TRBV21-1 is annotated as a pseudogene. There are 18 residues in the CDR3. In DNA, the CDR3 is TGTGCCAGCAGCAAAGCGCTTTCGAGGGTACATAGCAATCAGCCCCAGCATTTT. This codes for CASSKALSRVHSNQPQHF.

The table lists this clone with a count of one. J is TRBJ2-7 and V is TRBV6-5, with D possibly being TRBD1 (5 bases). The CDR3 has 14 residues. CDR1 is MNHEY and CDR2 is SVGAGI in the germline V gene. Deletions cut 6 bases from V and 6 bases from J, with 18 bases between. CDR3 in amino acids: CASRARDRRIEQYF. CDR3 sequence (DNA): TGTGCCAGCAGGGCAAGAGACAGACGGATCGAGCAGTACTTC.

The chain uses TRBV3-1 (or the pseudogene TRBV3-2) and TRBJ2-3; tentatively, D is TRBD1 (5 bases). CDR1 is LGHDT, CDR2 YNNKEL, per germline (reference sequence). The CDR3 loop spans 15 amino acids. Trimming took off 5 bases at V and 0 bases at J, with 12 bases between the two ends. The CDR3 protein is CASSAPGKSTDTQYF. As DNA, the CDR3 is TGTGCCAGCAGCGCCCCAGGGAAGAGCACAGATACGCAGTATTTT.

Details on this clone: Other DNA sequences in the same sample also yield this CDR3. The rearrangement uses TRBV19 and TRBJ1-6; TRBD1 might be the D (5 bases). The CDR3 consists of 12 residues. V was clipped by 5 bases and J by 8 bases, with 7 bases between them. Germline V CDR1 and CDR2: LNHDA, SQIVND (reference sequence). CDR3 coding DNA: TGTGCCAGTAGTGCGGGGGATTCACCCCTCCACTTT. Translating gives CASSAGDSPLHF.

This rearrangement joins TRBV10-3 to TRBJ1-5; no reliable D call. V gave up 10 bases and J gave up 0 bases, with 10 bases separating them. This CDR3 has 13 amino acids. Germline-derived CDR1 and CDR2 are ENHRY and SYGVKD. CDR3 nucleotide sequence: TGTGCCACCCGGAGCGGTAGCAATCAGCCCCAGCATTTT. It is translated as CATRSGSNQPQHF.

Of note for this clone: Other DNA sequences from this sample encode an identical CDR3 as well. The CDR3 protein is CASSPRQGRGYTF. CDR3 in DNA: TGTGCCAGCAGCCCACGACAGGGGCGCGGCTACACCTTC. The chain couples TRBV28 to TRBJ1-2; 8 bases align to TRBD1. The CDR3 extends over 13 amino acids. J gave up 8 bases and V 6 bases, and 8 bases lay outside the gene matches. The germline V gene has CDR1 MDHEN and CDR2 SYDVKM.

CDR3: CASFWEPTGAMNTEAFF. For the CDR3, the DNA is TGTGCCAGCTTCTGGGAACCGACAGGGGCAATGAACACTGAAGCTTTCTTT. The genes are TRBV2 and TRBJ1-1; 8 bases align to TRBD1. CDR3 size: 17 residues. V shed 8 bases, J shed 0 bases, and the junction held 14 bases outside the gene matches. Germline-derived CDR1 and CDR2 are SNHLY and FYNNEI. The complete variable domain, with remaining parts taken from reference TRBV2 and TRBJ1-1, reads EPEVTQTPSHQVTQMGQEVILRCVPISNHLYFYWYRQILGQKVEFLVSFYNNEISEKSEIFDDQFSVERPDGSNFTLKIRSTKLEDSAMYFCASFWEPTGAMNTEAFFGQGTRLTVV.

The rearrangement joins TRBV15 to TRBJ2-5, with TRBD2 identical over 7 bases. Germline CDR1 LNHNV, CDR2 YYDKDF (reference sequence). After removal of 3 bases from V and 5 bases from J, the junction contained 12 bases not matched to a gene. This CDR3 region has 16 residues. This CDR3 is CATSSSIGGRRETQYF. The CDR3 DNA sequence: TGTGCCACCAGCAGTTCAATCGGGGGGAGGAGGGAGACCCAGTACTTC.

The V and J genes are TRBV30 and TRBJ2-3; D remains ambiguous. Trimming left V 2 bases short and J 6 bases short, with 9 bases between. This CDR3 spans 12 amino acids. CDR1 GTSNPN and CDR2 SVGIG come from the germline V gene (reference sequence). DNA of the CDR3: TGTGCCTGGAGTCCCCACTCGGATACGCAGTATTTT. Translated, it gives CAWSPHSDTQYF.

This clone was recorded once. The chain uses TRBV10-3 and TRBJ1-4, with 8 bases lining up with TRBD1. Trimming cost V 1 base and J 0 bases; bases outside gene matches: 13. This CDR3 is 20 amino acids long. Germline lookup yields CDR1 ENHRY and CDR2 SYGVKD. This CDR3 reads CAISEWPGTGTPTTNEKLFF. The CDR3 nucleotides are TGTGCCATCAGTGAGTGGCCCGGGACAGGTACACCCACAACTAATGAAAAACTGTTTTTT.

A single count supports this clone. This chain joins TRBV7-8 and TRBJ1-3; weak D call: TRBD1 (5 bases). The CDR3 runs 18 residues. V was trimmed by 1 base and J by 2 bases, leaving 18 bases between them. Germline CDR1 reads SGHVS; CDR2 reads FQNEAQ. The CDR3 region has the DNA TGTGCCAGCAGCTTAGTTACGAAGGGGCGCGTAGCTGGAAACACCATATATTTT. Its protein product is CASSLVTKGRVAGNTIYF.

The chain joins TRBV24-1 to TRBJ2-5; maybe TRBD2 (5 bases). In germline, CDR1 is KGHDR, CDR2 SFDVKD. V shed 7 bases and J shed 2 bases, with 16 bases lying between them. CDR3 size: 15 residues. The CDR3 spells CATSHPGYEQETQYF. CDR3 sequence (DNA): TGTGCCACCAGCCATCCGGGATACGAACAAGAGACCCAGTACTTC.

CDR3 sequence reads: CASSSTTGGREQYF. The CDR3 DNA reads TGTGCCAGCAGCTCCACGACAGGGGGTCGGGAGCAGTACTTC. The chain combines TRBV11-2 with TRBJ2-7; 9 nucleotides match TRBD1. CDR3 length: 14 residues. Looked up from germline, CDR1 is SGHAT and CDR2 is FQNNGV. The V and J ends lost 4 bases and 7 bases, in that order; junction bases with no gene match: 8.

This sequence joins TRBV7-9 and TRBJ1-3; D unresolved. The V end lost 1 base, the J end lost 0 bases, and 4 bases lay between the germline ends. The CDR3 has 14 amino acids. Germline values: CDR1 SEHNR, CDR2 FQNEAQ (reference sequence). The CDR3 sequence is CASSLGLSGNTIYF. The CDR3 bases are TGTGCCAGCAGCTTAGGGCTCTCTGGAAACACCATATATTTT.

This clone was detected only a few times. The V and J genes are TRBV27 and TRBJ1-2; D might be TRBD1 (6 bases). V gave up 3 bases and J gave up 5 bases, with 19 bases separating them. Per germline, CDR1 MNHEY and CDR2 SMNVEV (reference sequence). The CDR3 runs to 16 residues. The CDR3 protein is CASSFYGQRERYGYTF. The CDR3 bases are TGTGCCAGCAGTTTTTATGGACAGCGAGAGCGTTATGGCTACACCTTC.

The rearrangement links TRBV14 to TRBJ1-1; D not certain. The CDR3 length is 15 residues. Germline values: CDR1 SGHDN, CDR2 FVKESK. V was trimmed by 4 bases and J by 7 bases, leaving 19 bases between them. As DNA, the CDR3 is TGTGCCAGCAGCCGAAACGTGGGAGGCGGGTTTGAAGCTTTCTTT. This sequence encodes CASSRNVGGGFEAFF.

This chain connects TRBV19 to TRBJ1-3, with D uncertain. From germline, CDR1 is LNHDA and CDR2 SQIVND (reference sequence). V dropped 4 bases and J dropped 0 bases, with 10 bases sitting between them. The CDR3 is 15 amino acids. The CDR3 sequence: CASSNPGYSGNTIYF. In DNA form, the CDR3 reads TGTGCCAGTAGTAACCCAGGCTACTCTGGAAACACCATATATTTT.

This chain links TRBV7-9 with TRBJ1-1, with D unresolved. Germline-derived CDR1 and CDR2 are SEHNR and FQNEAQ (reference sequence). The CDR3 is made up of 13 amino acids. V shed 5 bases and J shed 5 bases, with 12 bases lying between them. CDR3 amino acids: CASSIFEGTEAFF. The CDR3 DNA sequence: TGTGCCAGCAGCATTTTTGAGGGAACTGAAGCTTTCTTT. The variable domain in full, completed from reference TRBV7-9 and TRBJ1-1, reads DTGVSQNPRHKITKRGQNVTFRCDPISEHNRLYWYRQTLGQGPEFLTYFQNEAQLEKSRLLSDRFSAERPKGSFSTLEIQRTEQGDSAMYLCASSIFEGTEAFFGQGTRLTVV.

The V and J genes are TRBV5-1 and TRBJ1-1; D not resolved. The CDR3 is made up of 14 amino acids. The V and J ends lost 0 bases and 1 base respectively, with 7 bases between them. In germline, CDR1 is SGHRS, CDR2 YFSETQ. The CDR3 loop reads CASSLDPGNTEAFF. In DNA form, the CDR3 reads TGCGCCAGCAGCTTGGACCCAGGGAACACTGAAGCTTTCTTT. Supplemented by reference TRBV5-1 and TRBJ1-1, the full variable domain reads KAGVTQTPRYLIKTRGQQVTLSCSPISGHRSVSWYQQTPGQGLQFLFEYFSETQRNKGNFPGRFSGRQFSNSRSEMNVSTLELGDSALYLCASSLDPGNTEAFFGQGTRLTVV.

The V gene is TRBV7-8, the J gene TRBJ2-5; TRBD1 agrees at 11 bases. This CDR3 is 15 amino acids long. Looked up from germline, CDR1 is SGHVS and CDR2 is FQNEAQ. V lost 5 bases to trimming and J lost 3 bases; unmatched junction nucleotides: 5. The CDR3 region is CASSPGTGGEETQYF. The CDR3 DNA reads TGTGCCAGCAGCCCCGGGACAGGGGGGGAAGAGACCCAGTACTTC.